These T cell receptor beta chains were read from a single sample in a study of circulating and synovial CD4+ cells in juvenile arthritis. Repertoires were generated with immunoSEQ multiplex PCR, while TCRdb's copy carries only in-frame clones and drops some. The sample includes approximately 36,000 clones, about 94% of them seen just once. The source material was CD4+ T cells from blood. These receptors were obtained from a human donor with juvenile idiopathic arthritis. The CDR3 runs from the conserved cysteine through the conserved F or W. A D gene is named only where the DNA matches it firmly. Clone size is given for some rows only: seen once, a few or many times, or a class if the clone is expanded.

length	size	D	V	J	CDR3	DNA
13	NA	NA	TRBV4-3	TRBJ1-1	CASSRQMNTEAFF	TGCGCCAGCAGCCGCCAGATGAACACTGAAGCTTTCTTT
17	NA	TRBD1	TRBV2	TRBJ1-4	CASPRSGTGRFPEKLFF	TGTGCCAGTCCCCGTAGCGGGACAGGGAGATTCCCCGAAAAACTGTTTTTT
15	NA	NA	TRBV7-2	TRBJ1-6	CASSLAGGGNSPLHF	TGTGCCAGCAGCTTAGCGGGGGGAGGCAATTCACCCCTCCACTTT
13	once	TRBD1	TRBV7-2	TRBJ2-7	CASSRDSLGEQYF	TGTGCCAGCAGCAGGGACAGCCTAGGCGAGCAGTACTTC
16	NA	NA	TRBV5-4	TRBJ2-2	CASSLPGLKNTGELFF	TGTGCCAGCAGCCTACCAGGACTTAAGAACACCGGGGAGCTGTTTTTT
15	NA	TRBD1	TRBV11-1	TRBJ2-7	CASSHDRDSSYEQYF	TGTGCCAGCAGCCATGACCGGGACAGCTCCTACGAGCAGTACTTC
14	NA	TRBD1	TRBV10-3	TRBJ1-2	CAINPGTGGGGYTF	TGTGCCATCAACCCCGGGACAGGGGGAGGTGGCTACACCTTC
18	NA	TRBD1	TRBV4-2	TRBJ2-3	CASSQDRTGGPTTDTQYF	TGTGCCAGCAGCCAAGACCGAACAGGGGGACCAACCACAGATACGCAGTATTTT
13	NA	NA	TRBV10-3	TRBJ1-1	CATLTGPNTEAFF	TGTGCCACCTTGACAGGACCTAACACTGAAGCTTTCTTT
16	NA	TRBD1	TRBV12-5	TRBJ1-2	CASGPHDRVENYGYTF	TGTGCTAGTGGTCCCCACGACAGGGTAGAAAACTATGGCTACACCTTC
13	once	TRBD1	TRBV2	TRBJ1-2	CASTGQGNYGYTF	TGTGCCAGCACGGGACAGGGGAACTATGGCTACACCTTC
16	NA	TRBD2	TRBV4-2	TRBJ2-2	CASSQFERGGDGELFF	TGTGCCAGCAGCCAATTCGAGCGGGGGGGCGACGGGGAGCTGTTTTTT
17	NA	TRBD1	TRBV7-2	TRBJ2-6	CASSLKGQGTLNNVLTF	TGTGCCAGCAGCTTAAAGGGACAGGGGACCCTTAACAACGTCCTGACTTTC
14	NA	TRBD1	TRBV18	TRBJ1-2	CASSPTGQGYGYTF	TGTGCCAGCTCACCAACCGGACAGGGGTATGGCTACACCTTC
12	NA	NA	TRBV2	TRBJ2-4	CASDEARNIQYF	TGTGCCAGCGATGAGGCCCGAAACATTCAGTACTTC
19	NA	NA	TRBV5-6	TRBJ1-2	CASSDRLTGQGTFEYGYTF	TGTGCCAGCAGCGACCGCCTAACAGGTCAGGGGACCTTCGAATATGGCTACACCTTC
17	NA	NA	TRBV12-1	TRBJ2-2	CASSLGRTSTNTGELFF	TGTGCCAGCAGCTTAGGCCGGACTAGCACAAACACCGGGGAGCTGTTTTTT
16	NA	TRBD2	TRBV15	TRBJ2-3	CATSRDFGGDTDTQYF	TGTGCCACCAGCAGAGATTTCGGGGGGGACACAGATACGCAGTATTTT
11	NA	TRBD1	TRBV5-4	TRBJ1-1	CATRQGAEAFF	TGTGCCACCCGACAGGGGGCTGAAGCTTTCTTT
11	NA	NA	TRBV29-1	TRBJ2-7	CSVATGSEQYF	TGCAGCGTTGCAACAGGGAGCGAGCAGTACTTC
13	once	NA	TRBV6-5	TRBJ1-4	CASRNRVREKLFF	TGTGCCAGCAGGAACAGGGTGCGGGAAAAACTGTTTTTT
13	NA	NA	TRBV5-1	TRBJ1-1	CASSSGGGANAFF	TGCGCCAGCAGCTCCGGAGGGGGGGCGAATGCTTTCTTT
14	NA	NA	TRBV10-3	TRBJ2-7	CAISESGGFDEQYF	TGTGCCATCAGTGAGTCGGGCGGGTTCGACGAGCAGTACTTC
14	NA	NA	TRBV7-6	TRBJ1-6	CASSLRTANSPLHF	TGTGCCAGCAGCTTAAGGACAGCTAATTCACCCCTCCACTTT
14	NA	NA	TRBV5-1	TRBJ1-1	CASSLTVPNTEAFF	TGCGCCAGCAGCCTGACAGTACCGAACACTGAAGCTTTCTTT
13	few	NA	TRBV19	TRBJ2-7	CASSMDSNYEQYF	TGTGCCAGTAGTATGGACAGCAACTACGAGCAGTACTTC
15	NA	TRBD1	TRBV4-3	TRBJ1-2	CASSQGRGQNYGYTF	TGCGCCAGCAGCCAAGGAAGGGGGCAGAACTATGGCTACACCTTC
16	NA	TRBD2	TRBV9	TRBJ2-1	CASSRASGGAYNEQFF	TGTGCCAGCAGCAGAGCTAGCGGGGGCGCGTACAATGAGCAGTTCTTC
16	NA	NA	TRBV15	TRBJ2-7	CATSRDRRDGAYEQYF	TGTGCCACCAGCAGAGATCGGCGGGACGGCGCCTACGAGCAGTACTTC
17	NA	NA	TRBV18	TRBJ1-2	CASSPRIGTPTNYGHTF	TGTGCCAGCTCACCAAGGATCGGGACTCCGACAAACTATGGCCACACCTTC
12	once	NA	TRBV6-1	TRBJ1-4	CASRVRGGKLFF	TGTGCCAGCAGGGTGAGGGGGGGAAAACTGTTTTTT
14	NA	NA	TRBV9	TRBJ2-1	CASTPDSHYNEQFF	TGTGCCAGCACCCCGGACAGCCATTACAATGAGCAGTTCTTC
16	NA	NA	TRBV5-1	TRBJ1-2	CASGTVTMGSNYGYTF	TGCGCCAGCGGTACAGTAACCATGGGTTCTAACTATGGCTACACCTTC
16	NA	NA	TRBV19	TRBJ2-2	CASSSAWQANTGELFF	TGTGCCAGTAGTTCTGCGTGGCAGGCTAACACCGGGGAGCTGTTTTTT
14	NA	TRBD1	TRBV11-1	TRBJ2-3	CASSPDRAPDTQYF	TGTGCCAGCAGTCCCGACAGGGCTCCAGATACGCAGTATTTT
14	NA	NA	TRBV6-6	TRBJ2-3	CASRSGSGTDTQYF	TGTGCCAGCAGGAGCGGGTCCGGCACAGATACGCAGTATTTT
15	NA	NA	TRBV6-5	TRBJ1-1	CASSYSGGPNTEAFF	TGTGCCAGCAGTTACTCAGGGGGACCGAACACTGAAGCTTTCTTT
15	NA	NA	TRBV6-5	TRBJ1-1	CASSYPQLPNTEAFF	TGTGCCAGCAGTTACCCACAGCTTCCGAACACTGAAGCTTTCTTT